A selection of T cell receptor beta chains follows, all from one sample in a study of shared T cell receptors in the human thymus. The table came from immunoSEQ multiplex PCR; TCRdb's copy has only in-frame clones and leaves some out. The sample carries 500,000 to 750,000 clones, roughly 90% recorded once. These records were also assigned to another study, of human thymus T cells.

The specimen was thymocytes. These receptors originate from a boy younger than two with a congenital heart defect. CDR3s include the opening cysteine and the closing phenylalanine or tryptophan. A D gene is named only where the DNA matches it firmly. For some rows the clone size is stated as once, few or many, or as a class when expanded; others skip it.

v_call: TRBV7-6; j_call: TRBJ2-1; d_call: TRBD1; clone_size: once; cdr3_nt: TGTGCCAGCAGCTTAGCGGACAGGGGGGACAATGAGCAGTTCTTC; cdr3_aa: CASSLADRGDNEQFF
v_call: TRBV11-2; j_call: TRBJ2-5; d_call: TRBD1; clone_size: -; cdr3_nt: TGTGCCAGCAGCTCGGGACAGCAAGAGACCCAGTACTTC; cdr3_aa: CASSSGQQETQYF
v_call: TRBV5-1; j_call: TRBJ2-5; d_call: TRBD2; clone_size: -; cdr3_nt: TGCGCCAGCAGCTTCATCAGCGGGAGGGCCCAAGAGACCCAGTACTTC; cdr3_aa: CASSFISGRAQETQYF
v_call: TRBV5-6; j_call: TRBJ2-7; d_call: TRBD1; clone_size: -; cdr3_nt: TGTGCCAGCAGCCGACGGACAGGGCTGCACGAGCAGTACTTC; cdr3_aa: CASSRRTGLHEQYF
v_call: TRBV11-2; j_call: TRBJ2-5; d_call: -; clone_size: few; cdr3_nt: TGTGCCAGCAGCATGTTTATGGGGCTGGTAGAGACCCAGTACTTC; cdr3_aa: CASSMFMGLVETQYF
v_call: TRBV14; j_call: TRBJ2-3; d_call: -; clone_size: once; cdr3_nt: TGTGCCAGCGCGCGGGGCACAGATACGCAGTATTTT; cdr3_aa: CASARGTDTQYF
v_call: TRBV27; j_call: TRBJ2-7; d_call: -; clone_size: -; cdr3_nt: TGTGCCAGCAGTCTCCAATCCGCGGGAATGGGTTATGGCAGACGCTCCTACGAGCAGTACTTC; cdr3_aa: CASSLQSAGMGYGRRSYEQYF
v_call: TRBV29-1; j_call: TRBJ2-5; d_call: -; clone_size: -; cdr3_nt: TGCAGCGTTGAGGGAGCCCGTCCGAGGATTGCAGGGGCCACCCAAGAGACCCAGTACTTC; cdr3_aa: CSVEGARPRIAGATQETQYF
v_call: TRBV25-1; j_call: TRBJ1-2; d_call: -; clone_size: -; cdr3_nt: TGTGCCAGCAGTGACAAAAGGCCAGGGGAAGAGCTGTATGGCTACACCTTC; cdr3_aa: CASSDKRPGEELYGYTF
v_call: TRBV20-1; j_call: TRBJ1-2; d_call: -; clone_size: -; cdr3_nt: TGCAGTGTGCGGGGCCCCTTGGGCTACACCTTC; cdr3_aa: CSVRGPLGYTF
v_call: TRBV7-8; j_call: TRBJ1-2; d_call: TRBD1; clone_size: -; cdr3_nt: TGTGCCAGCAGCTTAGCTGGGACAGGGCTTAACTATGGCTACACCTTC; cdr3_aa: CASSLAGTGLNYGYTF
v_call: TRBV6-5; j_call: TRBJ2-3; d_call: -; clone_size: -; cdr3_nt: TGTGCCAGCAGTTACTCTTGGTACAGTAGGGATACGCAGTATTTT; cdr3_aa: CASSYSWYSRDTQYF
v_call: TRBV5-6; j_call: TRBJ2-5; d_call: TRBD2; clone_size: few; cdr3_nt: TGTGCCAGCAGCCGAAAAACGGGGGGTCGACACCAAGAGACCCAGTACTTC; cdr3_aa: CASSRKTGGRHQETQYF
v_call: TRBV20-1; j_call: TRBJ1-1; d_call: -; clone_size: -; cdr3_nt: TGCAGTGCAGGGGGCACTGAAGCTTTCTTT; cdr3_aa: CSAGGTEAFF
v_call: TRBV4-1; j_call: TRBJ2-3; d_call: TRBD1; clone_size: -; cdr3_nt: TGCGCCAGCAGCCAATCAGGGGGAACGCAGTATTTT; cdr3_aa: CASSQSGGTQYF
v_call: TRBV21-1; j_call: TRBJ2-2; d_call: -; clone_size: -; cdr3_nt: TGTGCCAGCAGCAAAGATTGGGGCCGCACCGGGGAGCTGTTTTTT; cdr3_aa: CASSKDWGRTGELFF
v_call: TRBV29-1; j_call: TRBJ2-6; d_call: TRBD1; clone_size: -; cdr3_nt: TGCAGCGTTGAAAAACCGGACAGGGTCGCTGGGGCCAACGTCCTGACTTTC; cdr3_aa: CSVEKPDRVAGANVLTF
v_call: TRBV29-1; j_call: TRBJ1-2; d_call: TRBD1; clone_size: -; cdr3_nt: TGCAGCGTGGGGGACAGGGAAGGTTCCCACTATGGCTACACCTTC; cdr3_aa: CSVGDREGSHYGYTF
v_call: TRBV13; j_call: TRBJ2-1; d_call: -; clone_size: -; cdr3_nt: TGTGCCAGCAGCCCCTTACTAGGACAGCAGTTCTTC; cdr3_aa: CASSPLLGQQFF
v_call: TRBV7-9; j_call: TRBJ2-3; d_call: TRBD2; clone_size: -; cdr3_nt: TGTGCCAGCAGCTTTCCCGGCGGGAGGGCCCCAGATACGCAGTATTTT; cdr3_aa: CASSFPGGRAPDTQYF
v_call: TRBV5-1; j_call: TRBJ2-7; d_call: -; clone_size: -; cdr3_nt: TGCGCCAGCAGCTCAGGGGAGCAACTAGCGACCTCCTACGAGCAGTACTTC; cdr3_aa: CASSSGEQLATSYEQYF
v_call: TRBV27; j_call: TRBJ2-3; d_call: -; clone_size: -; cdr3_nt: TGTGCCAGCAGTCAGGGACAGGGGACGGCGGGAGGGAGCACAGATACGCAGTATTTT; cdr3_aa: CASSQGQGTAGGSTDTQYF
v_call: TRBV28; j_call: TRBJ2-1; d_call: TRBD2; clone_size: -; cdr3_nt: TGTGCCAGCAGTCCAATCTCCCCTAGCGGCTCCTACAATGAGCAGTTCTTC; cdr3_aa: CASSPISPSGSYNEQFF
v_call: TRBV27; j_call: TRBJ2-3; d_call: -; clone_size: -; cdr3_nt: TGTGCCAGCAGTTTGGGAGCCCACACAGATACGCAGTATTTT; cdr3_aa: CASSLGAHTDTQYF
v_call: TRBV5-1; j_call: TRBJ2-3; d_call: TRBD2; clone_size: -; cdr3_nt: TGCGCCAGCACTGATTCCCTCCTCGACAGCTTGACTAGCGGGAGGGCAACGGCAGATACGCAGTATTTT; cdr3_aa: CASTDSLLDSLTSGRATADTQYF
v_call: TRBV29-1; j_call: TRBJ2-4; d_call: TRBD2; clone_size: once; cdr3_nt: TGCAGCGCCGAGGGGGTCGGACAGAGTAGCGGGAGGTCCACTCAACGAGCCAAAAACATTCAGTACTTC; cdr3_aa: CSAEGVGQSSGRSTQRAKNIQYF
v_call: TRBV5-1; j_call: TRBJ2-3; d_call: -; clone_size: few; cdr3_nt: TGCGCCAGCAGCTTGGAAGGTAGCCGGGTTGGCGATACGCAGTATTTT; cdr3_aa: CASSLEGSRVGDTQYF
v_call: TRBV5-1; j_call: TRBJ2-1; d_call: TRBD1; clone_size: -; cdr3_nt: TGCGCCAGCAGCCGGGACAGTACCTACAATGAGCAGTTCTTC; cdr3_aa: CASSRDSTYNEQFF
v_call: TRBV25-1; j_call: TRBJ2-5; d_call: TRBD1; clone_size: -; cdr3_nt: TGTGCCAGCAGTTTAGGGAGGCAGGGGGCAGTAAGGCAAGAGACCCAGTACTTC; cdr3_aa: CASSLGRQGAVRQETQYF
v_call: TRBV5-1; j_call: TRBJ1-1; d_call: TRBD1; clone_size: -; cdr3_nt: TGCGCCAGCAGCCCCCGGGACAGGGGCGACACTGAAGCTTTCTTT; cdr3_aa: CASSPRDRGDTEAFF
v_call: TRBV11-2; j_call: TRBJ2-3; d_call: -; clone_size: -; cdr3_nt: TGTGCCAGCAGCGCTGAGATCACAGATACGCAGTATTTT; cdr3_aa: CASSAEITDTQYF
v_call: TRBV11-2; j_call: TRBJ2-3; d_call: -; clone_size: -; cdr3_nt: TGTGCCAGCAGCTTAGGTCCCGGACACCGCACAGATACGCAGTATTTT; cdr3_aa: CASSLGPGHRTDTQYF
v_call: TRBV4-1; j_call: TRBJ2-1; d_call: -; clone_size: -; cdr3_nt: TGCGCCAGCAGCCAAGATCTGAAGGAGTGGATTACCCCTAATCCCTACAATGAGCAGTTCTTC; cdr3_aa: CASSQDLKEWITPNPYNEQFF
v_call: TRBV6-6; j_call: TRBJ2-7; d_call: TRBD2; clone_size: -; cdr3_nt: TGTGCCAGCAGTTACGAGGCTAGCGGGCCGACCTACGAGCAGTACTTC; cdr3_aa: CASSYEASGPTYEQYF
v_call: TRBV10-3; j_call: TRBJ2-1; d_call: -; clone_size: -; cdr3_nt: TGTGCCATCAGTGAGGCGGGGAGCTCCTACAATGAGCAGTTCTTC; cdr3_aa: CAISEAGSSYNEQFF
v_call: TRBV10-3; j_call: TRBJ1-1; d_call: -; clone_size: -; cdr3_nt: TGTGCCACCACGGGGGAGGACCTGACGAACACTGAAGCTTTCTTT; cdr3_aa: CATTGEDLTNTEAFF
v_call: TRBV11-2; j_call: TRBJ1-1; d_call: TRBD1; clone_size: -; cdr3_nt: TGTGCCAGCAGCTTAGATGGAGACCGGGACAGGGGCATTTTGGATACTGAAGCTTTCTTT; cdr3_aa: CASSLDGDRDRGILDTEAFF
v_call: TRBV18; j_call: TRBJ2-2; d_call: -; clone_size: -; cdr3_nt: TGTGCCAGCTCACCACCGCGGGGAATGGTGGACACCGGGGAGCTGTTTTTT; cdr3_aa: CASSPPRGMVDTGELFF
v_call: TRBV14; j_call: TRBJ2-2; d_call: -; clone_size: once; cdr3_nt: TGTGCCAGCAGCCTCAAAATAGCGGATGACACCGGGGAGCTGTTTTTT; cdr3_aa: CASSLKIADDTGELFF
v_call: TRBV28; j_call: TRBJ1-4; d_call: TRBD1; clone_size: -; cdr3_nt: TGTGCCAGCAGTTTACTTGGACAGGGGGCAACTAATGAAAAACTGTTTTTT; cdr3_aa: CASSLLGQGATNEKLFF